Below, 16 T cell receptor beta chains from the same sample are listed, as sequenced in a study of regulatory T cells in long-lasting Graves disease. Described time point: newly diagnosed GD, antithyroid drugs for less than 3 months. From PBMCs, RNA was extracted and then used to make the TCR library. Combining iRepertoire HTBI primers with Arm-PCR of CDR3 regions, the authors built TCR beta libraries. TCRdb called the multiplex PCR reads again in MiXCR, with one record for every CDR3 protein. The table records about 620,000 distinct CDR3 sequences, roughly 15% of them present only once. These data also formed part of another study, on T cells in Graves' hyperthyroidism and ophthalmopathy.

The material was peripheral blood mononuclear cells (PBMCs), obtained at new diagnosis, from a patient treated with antithyroid drugs. The source is a woman aged 25 to 45 with Graves disease.

This chain connects TRBV5-4 to TRBJ2-7; 8 bases match TRBD1. The CDR3 runs to 15 residues. Germline V lookup: CDR1 SGHNT, CDR2 YYREEE (reference sequence). Trimming cost V 1 base and J 3 bases; bases outside gene matches: 6. The chain's CDR3 is CASSLPGTGNYEQYF. The CDR3 DNA reads TGTGCCAGCAGCTTGCCGGGGACAGGAAACTACGAGCAGTACTTC.

The chain joins TRBV24-1 to TRBJ2-1, with 10 bases lining up with TRBD1. The CDR3 covers 17 residues. Germline V lookup: CDR1 KGHDR, CDR2 SFDVKD. The junction had 14 bases not matched to a gene; V was cut back by 4 bases and J by 9 bases. DNA of the CDR3: TGTGCCACCAGTGACTCCGTGGACAGGGGGTGGTCTTCTGAGCAGTTCTTC. Translated, it gives CATSDSVDRGWSSEQFF.

This clonotype was seen repeatedly, ten times or more. The rearrangement uses TRBV2 and TRBJ2-7, with D maybe TRBD1 (6 bases). This CDR3 is 14 amino acids long. V was clipped by 4 bases and J by 2 bases, with 12 bases between them. Germline CDR1 reads SNHLY; CDR2 reads FYNNEI. The DNA of the CDR3 is TGTGCCAGCAGTGTGGAAGGGGGACCCTACGAGCAGTACTTC. It encodes CASSVEGGPYEQYF.

V usage is TRBV3-1 and J usage is TRBJ1-6, with 7 bases aligning to TRBD1. The CDR3 extends over 16 amino acids. Per the germline V gene, CDR1 is LGHDT and CDR2 is YNNKEL (reference sequence). V shed 2 bases and J 5 bases; nucleotides not matched to a gene: 6. CDR3 sequence: CASSQPRGQNNSPLHF. Here the CDR3 DNA reads TGTGCCAGCAGCCAACCGAGGGGACAGAATAATTCACCCCTCCACTTT.

The CDR3 is CASSAGTGGRAGELFF. The CDR3 bases are TGTGCCAGCAGCGCCGGTACAGGGGGGAGGGCCGGGGAGCTGTTTTTT. The chain employs TRBV11-2 and TRBJ2-2, with D possibly being TRBD1 (8 bases). V dropped 5 bases and J dropped 6 bases, with 19 bases sitting between them. Germline CDR1 is SGHAT and CDR2 is FQNNGV. CDR3 length: 16 residues.

V and J are TRBV19 and TRBJ2-6; D not resolved. CDR3 length equals 10 residues. The V and J ends lost 7 bases and 13 bases respectively, with 8 bases between them. Germline values: CDR1 LNHDA, CDR2 SQIVND (reference sequence). The chain's CDR3 is CASKGRVLTF. The CDR3 nucleotides are TGTGCCAGTAAAGGGCGAGTCCTGACTTTC.

This clonotype was seen just once. The rearrangement uses TRBV7-2 and TRBJ2-1; TRBD2 might be the D (5 bases). Germline CDR1 reads SGHTA; CDR2 reads FQGNSA. This CDR3 is 16 amino acids long. V lost 6 bases and J 1 base, leaving 16 bases between the germline ends. The DNA of the CDR3 is TGTGCCAGCAGTTTTTCTGCCGCGGGTTCCTACAATGAGCAGTTCTTC. Encoded protein: CASSFSAAGSYNEQFF.

V gene TRBV11-2 combines with J gene TRBJ2-2; a weak D match, TRBD2 (5 bases). The germline V and J ends were trimmed by 1 base and 3 bases, with 9 bases remaining between them. Germline CDR1 SGHAT, CDR2 FQNNGV. The length of the CDR3 is 15 residues. DNA of the CDR3: TGTGCCAGCAGCTTAGTCGGGGTGGACACCGGGGAGCTGTTTTTT. Protein product: CASSLVGVDTGELFF.

The chain employs TRBV28 and TRBJ2-7; D remains ambiguous. This CDR3 spans 12 amino acids. Germline V CDR1 and CDR2: MDHEN, SYDVKM. Trimming left V 10 bases short and J 1 base short, with 11 bases between. The CDR3: CATHQASYEQYF. The CDR3 nucleotides are TGTGCCACCCACCAGGCTTCCTACGAGCAGTACTTC.

This clonotype was seen ten or more times. V usage is TRBV20-1 and J usage is TRBJ2-5, with TRBD1 as a possible D gene (6 bases). The V gene lost 2 bases and the J gene lost 0 bases, with 10 bases spanning the gap. The germline gives CDR1 DFQATT, CDR2 SNEGSKA (reference sequence). The CDR3 runs to 14 residues. The CDR3, as DNA: TGCAGTGCTAGATCCAGGGGATACCAAGAGACCCAGTACTTC. Protein sequence: CSARSRGYQETQYF.

This clonotype was found many times. The rearrangement uses TRBV7-9 and TRBJ1-1; perhaps TRBD1 as D (5 bases). CDR1 is SEHNR, CDR2 FQNEAQ, per germline (reference sequence). V lost 4 bases and J lost 2, with 11 bases in between. The CDR3 loop spans 14 amino acids. The CDR3 DNA reads TGTGCCAGCAGCTATACAGGCGCCAACACTGAAGCTTTCTTT. Amino acids: CASSYTGANTEAFF.

This clonotype was found a few times. V and J are TRBV19 and TRBJ2-2; D not certain. Trimming cost V 6 bases and J 8 bases, with 13 bases left between them. Germline assignment: CDR1 LNHDA and CDR2 SQIVND (reference sequence). This CDR3 is built from 13 residues. For the CDR3, the DNA is TGTGCCAGTAGAAACTGGGTCGAGGGGGAGCTGTTTTTT. Its translation: CASRNWVEGELFF.

This clonotype was seen many times. The chain links TRBV2 to TRBJ1-5; maybe TRBD1 (6 bases). The CDR3 runs to 15 residues. Deletions cut 6 bases from V and 4 bases from J, with 16 bases between. Germline V lookup: CDR1 SNHLY, CDR2 FYNNEI. The CDR3 loop is CASSDDGTLNQPQHF. The CDR3 DNA reads as TGTGCCAGCAGCGACGACGGGACACTTAATCAGCCCCAGCATTTT.

Many counts were recorded for this clonotype. This sequence joins TRBV3-1 and TRBJ2-1; TRBD2 matches 7 bases. CDR1 and CDR2 (germline): LGHDT, YNNKEL (reference sequence). J lost 5 bases, V lost 5 bases, and 9 bases had no gene match. The CDR3 has 15 residues. CDR3 amino acids: CASSTRTSPNNEQFF. In DNA form, the CDR3 reads TGTGCCAGCAGCACACGGACTAGTCCCAACAATGAGCAGTTCTTC.

This clonotype was detected many times. J is TRBJ1-2 and V is TRBV6-2 or TRBV6-3; a possible D gene is TRBD1 (6 bases). Per germline, CDR1 MNHEY and CDR2 SVGEGT. This CDR3 comprises 17 residues. Trimming pared 5 bases from V and 2 bases from J, leaving 21 bases between. For the CDR3, the DNA is TGTGCCAGCAGTCAGTCGACACAGGGTGGTTGGAACTATGGCTACACCTTC. Its protein product is CASSQSTQGGWNYGYTF.

The chain couples TRBV28 to TRBJ2-7; 10 bases are a match to TRBD1. Germline lookup yields CDR1 MDHEN and CDR2 SYDVKM. Germline trimming cut 4 bases from V and 2 bases from J; bases unmatched to any gene: 8. The CDR3 runs 16 residues. The CDR3 sequence: CASSSPGTGETYEQYF. CDR3 coding DNA: TGTGCCAGCAGTTCCCCGGGGACAGGGGAGACCTACGAGCAGTACTTC.